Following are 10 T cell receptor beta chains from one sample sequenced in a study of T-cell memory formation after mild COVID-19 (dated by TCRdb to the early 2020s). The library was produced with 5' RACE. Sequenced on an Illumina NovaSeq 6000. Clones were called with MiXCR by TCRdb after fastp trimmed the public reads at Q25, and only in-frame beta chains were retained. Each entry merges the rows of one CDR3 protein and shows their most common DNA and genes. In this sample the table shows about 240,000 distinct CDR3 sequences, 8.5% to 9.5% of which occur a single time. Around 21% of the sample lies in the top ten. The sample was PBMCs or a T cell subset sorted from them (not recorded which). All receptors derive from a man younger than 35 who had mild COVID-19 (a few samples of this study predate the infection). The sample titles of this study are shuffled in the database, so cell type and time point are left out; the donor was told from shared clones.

The DNA of the CDR3 is TGTGCCAGCAGCGGAGGGGGACTTCACACCGGGGAGCTGTTTTTT. Translating it yields CASSGGGLHTGELFF. The chain is built from TRBV9 and TRBJ2-2, with D perhaps TRBD1 or TRBD2 (6 bases each). This CDR3 is built from 15 residues. V was cut by 3 bases and J by 3 bases, with 12 bases left in between. Germline V gives CDR1 SGDLS, CDR2 YYNGEE.

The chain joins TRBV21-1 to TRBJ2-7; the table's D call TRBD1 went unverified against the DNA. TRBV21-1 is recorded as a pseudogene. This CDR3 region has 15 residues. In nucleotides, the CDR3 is TGTGCCAGCAGCAGCGTCGACAGTCATTTCTACGAGCAGTACGTC. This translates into CASSSVDSHFYEQYV.

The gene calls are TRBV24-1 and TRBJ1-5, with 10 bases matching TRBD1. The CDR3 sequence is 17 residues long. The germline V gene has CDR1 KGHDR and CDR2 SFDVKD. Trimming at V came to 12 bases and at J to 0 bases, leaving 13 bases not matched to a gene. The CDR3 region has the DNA TGTGCCCCGAGGGGGGGACAGGGGAAAAATAGCAATCAGCCCCAGCATTTT. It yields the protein CAPRGGQGKNSNQPQHF.

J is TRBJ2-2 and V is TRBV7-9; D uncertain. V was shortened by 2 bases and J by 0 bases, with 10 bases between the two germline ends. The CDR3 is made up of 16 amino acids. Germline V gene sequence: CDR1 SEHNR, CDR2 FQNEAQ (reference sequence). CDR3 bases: TGTGCCAGCAGCTTATCCGCCTCGACGAACACCGGGGAGCTGTTTTTT. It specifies CASSLSASTNTGELFF.

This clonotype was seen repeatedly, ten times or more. CDR3 amino acids: CASSGEGADTQYF. The CDR3 region has the DNA TGCGCCAGCAGCGGCGAGGGGGCAGATACGCAGTATTTT. The V call is TRBV5-1, the J call TRBJ2-3; D is perhaps TRBD1 (6 bases). V was clipped by 4 bases and J by 4 bases, with 10 bases between them. The CDR3 runs to 13 residues. CDR1 is SGHRS, CDR2 YFSETQ, per germline.

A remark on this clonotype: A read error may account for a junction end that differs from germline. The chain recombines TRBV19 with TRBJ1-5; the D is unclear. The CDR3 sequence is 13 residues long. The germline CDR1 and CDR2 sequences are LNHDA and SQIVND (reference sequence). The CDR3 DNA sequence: TGTGCCAGCAGTAAGTGGGAGGGACAGCCCCAGCATTTT. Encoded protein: CASSKWEGQPQHF.

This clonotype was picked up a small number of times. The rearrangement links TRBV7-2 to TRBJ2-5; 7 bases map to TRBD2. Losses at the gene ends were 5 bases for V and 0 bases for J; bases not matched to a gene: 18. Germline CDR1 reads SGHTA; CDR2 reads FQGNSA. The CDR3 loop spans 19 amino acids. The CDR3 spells CASSKGLRGGRYYQETQYF. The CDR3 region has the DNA TGTGCCAGCAGCAAAGGTCTACGGGGCGGGAGATATTACCAAGAGACCCAGTACTTC.

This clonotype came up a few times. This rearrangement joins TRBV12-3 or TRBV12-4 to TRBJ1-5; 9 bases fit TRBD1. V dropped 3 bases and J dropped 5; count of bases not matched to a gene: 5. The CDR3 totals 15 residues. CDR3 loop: CASSLSGQGYQPQHF. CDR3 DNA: TGTGCCAGCAGTTTGTCGGGACAGGGTTATCAGCCCCAGCATTTT.

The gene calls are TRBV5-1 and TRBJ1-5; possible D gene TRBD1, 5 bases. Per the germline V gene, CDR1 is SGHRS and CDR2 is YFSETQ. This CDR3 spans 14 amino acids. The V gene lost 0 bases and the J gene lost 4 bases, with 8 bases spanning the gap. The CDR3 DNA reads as TGCGCCAGCAGCTTGGGGGACGGGAATCAGCCCCAGCATTTT. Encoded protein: CASSLGDGNQPQHF.

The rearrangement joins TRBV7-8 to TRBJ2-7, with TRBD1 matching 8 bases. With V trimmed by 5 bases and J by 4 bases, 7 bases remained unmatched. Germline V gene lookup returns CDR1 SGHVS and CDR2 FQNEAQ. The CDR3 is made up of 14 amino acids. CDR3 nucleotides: TGTGCCAGCAGCGGCTACAGGGGGTGGTACGAGCAGTACTTC. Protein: CASSGYRGWYEQYF.